Below are 30 T cell receptor beta chains sequenced from a single sample in a study of identical twins. TCRdb processed the 5' RACE reads anew with MiXCR; each CDR3 protein has one entry. The profile shows about 240,000 distinct CDR3 sequences, about 13% of them singletons. These data also featured in a second study, about yellow fever vaccine responses in identical twins.

The sample taken for sequencing was memory (CD45RO+) T cells sorted from blood. The receptors derive from a woman between 18 and 29 years old in good health.

This clonotype was observed a handful of times. V gene TRBV28 combines with J gene TRBJ1-5, with TRBD1 as a possible D gene (5 bases). Germline V gene sequence: CDR1 MDHEN, CDR2 SYDVKM. The V end was cut by 8 bases, the J end by 4 bases, with 9 bases between. The CDR3 extends over 12 amino acids. The CDR3, as DNA: TGTGCCAGCCTCCAGGGAAATCAGCCCCAGCATTTT. It encodes CASLQGNQPQHF.

J is TRBJ2-2 and V is TRBV12-3 or TRBV12-4; 8 bases agree with TRBD1. The CDR3 spans 16 residues. Losses at the gene ends were 6 bases for V and 3 bases for J; bases not matched to a gene: 9. The CDR3, as DNA: TGTGCCAGCAGAGGCGGACAGGGTAGGGACACCGGGGAGCTGTTTTTT. Residues: CASRGGQGRDTGELFF.

Only a few counts were recorded for this clonotype. The chain uses TRBV6-2 or TRBV6-3 and TRBJ1-5; 8 nucleotides match TRBD1. From germline, CDR1 is MNHEY and CDR2 SVGEGT. The V and J ends lost 5 bases and 11 bases, in that order; junction bases with no gene match: 11. CDR3 size: 14 residues. The CDR3 sequence: CASSTPRDRGAQHF. The DNA for the CDR3 is TGTGCCAGCAGTACGCCCCGTGACAGGGGAGCCCAGCATTTT.

The genes are TRBV10-3 and TRBJ2-5; possible D gene TRBD1, 5 bases. Germline V CDR1 and CDR2: ENHRY, SYGVKD. V lost 8 bases, J lost 5 bases, and 12 bases lay in between. There are 12 residues in the CDR3. The CDR3 loop reads CAIALKGETQYF. CDR3 nucleotide sequence: TGTGCCATCGCGTTAAAGGGGGAGACCCAGTACTTC.

The gene calls are TRBV28 and TRBJ2-3; the D is unclear. Germline loops: CDR1 MDHEN, CDR2 SYDVKM. This CDR3 contains 14 residues. The V gene lost 7 bases and the J gene lost 0 bases, with 11 bases spanning the gap. CDR3 protein: CASTIGRSTDTQYF. For the CDR3, the DNA is TGTGCCAGCACCATTGGGCGGAGCACAGATACGCAGTATTTT.

This clonotype appeared a few times. This chain joins TRBV12-3 or TRBV12-4 and TRBJ1-6, with TRBD1 as a possible D gene (6 bases). The length of the CDR3 is 15 residues. Trimming pared 5 bases from V and 8 bases from J, leaving 16 bases between. The CDR3 DNA reads as TGTGCCAGCAGTCAGAGGGGGGGGCGGGATTCACCCCTCCACTTT. Encoded protein: CASSQRGGRDSPLHF.

This clonotype was found many times. The chain recombines TRBV9 with TRBJ2-1, with TRBD2 matching 14 bases. The CDR3 has 19 residues. J was trimmed by 10 bases and V by 2 bases; bases with no gene match: 17. CDR1 is SGDLS and CDR2 is YYNGEE in the germline V gene. CDR3 residues: CASSVQTSGGAKVQGEQFF. The CDR3 coding sequence is TGTGCCAGCAGCGTCCAGACTAGCGGGGGGGCAAAGGTACAGGGGGAGCAGTTCTTC.

This clonotype came up many times. The chain is built from TRBV4-2 and TRBJ2-3; 11 positions match TRBD2. The CDR3 totals 16 residues. J was trimmed by 4 bases and V by 0 bases; bases with no gene match: 3. Germline V gene data show CDR1 as LGHNA and CDR2 as YNFKEQ. CDR3 DNA: TGTGCCAGCAGCCAAGAAATAGCGGGGGGGCCAGATACGCAGTATTTT. Translated: CASSQEIAGGPDTQYF.

In DNA form, the CDR3 reads TGTGCCAGCAGCTTAGAGACGGGTGGCACCTACAATGAGCAGTTCTTC. Translation gives CASSLETGGTYNEQFF. The J gene is TRBJ2-1, the V gene TRBV7-6; D gene unclear. CDR1 is SGHVS, CDR2 FNYEAQ, per germline. The CDR3 covers 16 residues. Trimming shortened V by 1 base and J by 2 bases, and 12 bases separated the two germline ends. The full variable domain, its missing parts supplied by reference TRBV7-6 and TRBJ2-1, is GAGVSQSPRYKVTKRGQDVALRCDPISGHVSLYWYRQALGQGPEFLTYFNYEAQQDKSGLPNDRFSAERPEGSISTLTIQRTEQRDSAMYRCASSLETGGTYNEQFFGPGTRLTVL.

This clonotype was observed a handful of times. This rearrangement joins TRBV11-2 to TRBJ2-7, with 7 bases fitting TRBD1. The germline CDR1 and CDR2 sequences are SGHAT and FQNNGV. V was pared by 11 bases and J by 6 bases, with 13 bases of the junction left unmatched. The CDR3 contains 13 residues. Here the CDR3 reads CALRRQGRSEQYF. The CDR3 nucleotides read TGTGCCTTACGCAGACAGGGAAGGAGCGAGCAGTACTTC. Drawing the rest from reference TRBV11-2 and TRBJ2-7, the complete variable domain is EAGVAQSPRYKIIEKRQSVAFWCNPISGHATLYWYQQILGQGPKLLIQFQNNGVVDDSQLPKDRFSAERLKGVDSTLKIQPAKLEDSAVYLCALRRQGRSEQYFGPGTRLTVT.

This clonotype was seen at least ten times. The chain employs TRBV12-3 or TRBV12-4 and TRBJ2-3; D remains unclear. This CDR3 is built from 13 residues. The ends were cut back, 4 bases at V and 1 base at J, with 6 bases in the middle. As DNA, the CDR3 is TGTGCCAGCAGTTCACGGGGCACAGATACGCAGTATTTT. This sequence encodes CASSSRGTDTQYF.

This rearrangement joins TRBV28 to TRBJ2-7; TRBD2 might be the D (5 bases). V was trimmed by 5 bases and J by 2 bases, leaving 13 bases between them. Per the germline V gene, CDR1 is MDHEN and CDR2 is SYDVKM. The CDR3 spans 14 residues. In nucleotides, the CDR3 is TGTGCCAGCAGTCTTTACCGGGGAACCTACGAGCAGTACTTC. It is translated as CASSLYRGTYEQYF.

This clonotype appeared many times. The V and J genes are TRBV10-3 and TRBJ2-1; no definite D call. Germline lookup yields CDR1 ENHRY and CDR2 SYGVKD. This CDR3 is 15 amino acids long. Between the trimmed V and J ends, which lost 3 bases and 0 bases, there was a span of 9 bases. DNA for the CDR3: TGTGCCATCAGTGACCGTGCCCTCTCCTACAATGAGCAGTTCTTC. It yields the protein CAISDRALSYNEQFF.

The V gene is TRBV7-3, the J gene TRBJ2-3; 8 nucleotides align to TRBD1. The CDR3 totals 17 residues. Germline values: CDR1 SGHTA, CDR2 FQGTGA. V lost 1 base, J lost 0 bases, and 6 bases stayed unmatched. The CDR3 region has the DNA TGTGCCAGCAGCTTAAATCCCGGACAGGGTAGCACAGATACGCAGTATTTT. Encoded protein: CASSLNPGQGSTDTQYF.

The sample holds many counts of this clonotype. This sequence joins TRBV12-3 or TRBV12-4 and TRBJ2-1; no firm D call. With 2 bases removed from V and 4 bases from J, the gap between germline ends came to 3 bases. This CDR3 comprises 12 residues. In DNA form, the CDR3 reads TGTGCCAGCAGTTTAACATACAATGAGCAGTTCTTC. Protein: CASSLTYNEQFF.

The chain combines TRBV3-1 with TRBJ1-2; D gene ambiguous. Trimming shortened V by 1 base and J by 8 bases, and 11 bases separated the two germline ends. This CDR3 contains 13 residues. Germline V gene lookup returns CDR1 LGHDT and CDR2 YNNKEL (reference sequence). Written as DNA, the CDR3 is TGTGCCAGCAGCCAAGGAGGCTTGAAGGGCTACACCTTC. It codes for CASSQGGLKGYTF. The full variable domain, in which reference TRBV3-1 and TRBJ1-2 provide the parts outside the CDR3, is DTAVSQTPKYLVTQMGNDKSIKCEQNLGHDTMYWYKQDSKKFLKIMFSYNNKELIINETVPNRFSPKSPDKAHLNLHINSLELGDSAVYFCASSQGGLKGYTFGSGTRLTVV.

This clonotype was observed at least ten times. This sequence joins TRBV12-3 or TRBV12-4 and TRBJ2-3; D gene uncertain. The CDR3 has 12 amino acids. Trimming cost V 6 bases and J 3 bases, with 7 bases left between them. CDR3 nucleotides: TGTGCCAGCAGGGGAACGACAGATACGCAGTATTTT. Protein sequence: CASRGTTDTQYF.

The chain combines TRBV6-2 or TRBV6-3 with TRBJ2-3; D is undetermined. Germline V gene lookup returns CDR1 MNHEY and CDR2 SVGEGT. The CDR3 is made up of 13 amino acids. The germline V and J ends were trimmed by 2 bases and 2 bases, with 5 bases remaining between them. The CDR3, as DNA: TGTGCCAGCAGTTACGGCGTCACAGATACGCAGTATTTT. It translates to CASSYGVTDTQYF.

This clonotype was counted ten times or more. Written as DNA, the CDR3 is TGTGCCATCAGAAACAGGGAGCAGGACACTGAAGCTTTCTTT. Its protein product is CAIRNREQDTEAFF. This chain connects TRBV10-3 to TRBJ1-1; TRBD1 might be the D (6 bases). The length of the CDR3 is 14 residues. Germline values: CDR1 ENHRY, CDR2 SYGVKD. V was pared by 6 bases and J by 3 bases, with 14 bases between.

The sample holds many counts of this clonotype. The chain recombines TRBV7-9 with TRBJ2-7, with a tentative D call TRBD2 (7 bases). Germline CDR1 and CDR2: SEHNR and FQNEAQ (reference sequence). The CDR3 extends over 15 amino acids. Deletions cut 3 bases from V and 5 bases from J, with 17 bases between. The CDR3 DNA reads TGTGCCAGCAGCTTCGGCGGGGGCCCTGGGAACGAGCAGTACTTC. Its protein product is CASSFGGGPGNEQYF.

This clonotype was seen a handful of times. An end of the junction does not agree with germline; a read error may underlie this. V and J are TRBV11-2 and TRBJ2-2; 9 bases align to TRBD2. This CDR3 region has 12 residues. Germline V gives CDR1 SGHAT, CDR2 FQNNGV. The DNA of the CDR3 is TGTGCCAGCAGCCCCCGGACGGGGACTAGCTGGTTT. Protein sequence: CASSPRTGTSWF.

This clonotype was counted a few times. This chain links TRBV20-1 with TRBJ2-5, with 8 bases lining up with TRBD2. Looked up from germline, CDR1 is DFQATT and CDR2 is SNEGSKA (reference sequence). The CDR3 runs to 16 residues. V lost 3 bases to trimming and J lost 2 bases; unmatched junction nucleotides: 11. The DNA of the CDR3 is TGCAGTGCTAGTGAACGGACTAGCAGTTTACAAGAGACCCAGTACTTC. Encoded protein: CSASERTSSLQETQYF.

The CDR3 is CASRTRGFPEKLFF. The CDR3, as DNA: TGTGCCAGCAGGACCAGGGGCTTTCCAGAAAAACTGTTTTTT. The rearrangement links TRBV2 to TRBJ1-4; D perhaps matches TRBD1 (6 bases). Deletions cut 6 bases from V and 8 bases from J, with 16 bases between. Per the germline V gene, CDR1 is SNHLY and CDR2 is FYNNEI. The CDR3 totals 14 residues. Based on the CDR3 plus reference TRBV2 and TRBJ1-4, the full variable domain is EPEVTQTPSHQVTQMGQEVILRCVPISNHLYFYWYRQILGQKVEFLVSFYNNEISEKSEIFDDQFSVERPDGSNFTLKIRSTKLEDSAMYFCASRTRGFPEKLFFGSGTQLSVL.

The chain carries TRBV20-1 and TRBJ2-1; TRBD2 is a possible D gene (7 bases). Germline V gene sequence: CDR1 DFQATT, CDR2 SNEGSKA (reference sequence). The CDR3 totals 16 residues. Trimming shortened V by 4 bases and J by 4 bases, and 20 bases separated the two germline ends. CDR3 DNA: TGCAGTGCTAAGGGGGGGCGAACCCTGGCTTACAATGAGCAGTTCTTC. Translation gives CSAKGGRTLAYNEQFF.

This clonotype was counted many times. V and J are TRBV5-6 and TRBJ2-1, with unresolved D. This CDR3 spans 16 amino acids. V dropped 0 bases and J dropped 0 bases, with 10 bases sitting between them. Germline V gene lookup returns CDR1 SGHDT and CDR2 YYEEEE. CDR3 coding DNA: TGTGCCAGCAGCTTGGGGGGTCTGAGCTCCTACAATGAGCAGTTCTTC. Amino acid sequence: CASSLGGLSSYNEQFF.

This clonotype appeared a few times. The rearrangement joins TRBV29-1 to TRBJ2-5, with 9 bases matching TRBD1. This CDR3 is built from 13 residues. The V gene's germline CDR1 is SQVTM and CDR2 ANQGSEA. CDR3 residues: CSGRDREYETQYF. As DNA, the CDR3 is TGCAGTGGGAGGGACAGGGAATACGAGACCCAGTACTTC. The full variable domain, in which reference TRBV29-1 and TRBJ2-5 provide the parts outside the CDR3, is SAVISQKPSRDICQRGTSLTIQCQVDSQVTMMFWYRQQPGQSLTLIATANQGSEATYESGFVIDKFPISRPNLTFSTLTVSNMSPEDSSIYLCSGRDREYETQYFGPGTRLLVL.

This clonotype was seen a single time. CDR3 sequence (DNA): TGTGCCAGCAGTCCCGGGCCCACCTATGGCTACACCTTC. This encodes CASSPGPTYGYTF. V and J are TRBV27 and TRBJ1-2; D is unresolved. CDR3 length: 13 residues. In germline, CDR1 is MNHEY, CDR2 SMNVEV (reference sequence). Trimming left V 5 bases short and J 4 bases short, with 11 bases between.

This clonotype has only a few counts. This chain joins TRBV28 and TRBJ2-7; 7 bases line up with TRBD1. This CDR3 region has 14 residues. CDR1 and CDR2 (germline): MDHEN, SYDVKM. Unmatched junction bases numbered 9, after V lost 5 bases and J lost 5 bases. For the CDR3, the DNA is TGTGCCAGCAGTCCCCTCGACAGGGACCACGAGCAGTACTTC. Translation: CASSPLDRDHEQYF. The entire variable domain, with the rest obtained from reference TRBV28 and TRBJ2-7, is as follows: DVKVTQSSRYLVKRTGEKVFLECVQDMDHENMFWYRQDPGLGLRLIYFSYDVKMKEKGDIPEGYSVSREKKERFSLILESASTNQTSMYLCASSPLDRDHEQYFGPGTRLTVT.

This clonotype was seen a few times. J is TRBJ2-7 and V is TRBV20-1, with 11 nucleotides matching TRBD2. Germline loops: CDR1 DFQATT, CDR2 SNEGSKA (reference sequence). Germline trimming cut 3 bases from V and 3 bases from J; bases unmatched to any gene: 13. The CDR3 loop spans 17 amino acids. The CDR3 nucleotides are TGCAGTGCTAGTGGGGGACTAGCGGACAAAACGTTCTACGAGCAGTACTTC. This sequence encodes CSASGGLADKTFYEQYF.

This clonotype showed up many times. The V call is TRBV7-2, the J call TRBJ2-7; no clear D. V shed 0 bases and J shed 6 bases, with 12 bases lying between them. Germline V lookup: CDR1 SGHTA, CDR2 FQGNSA. CDR3 length: 14 amino acids. The CDR3 DNA reads TGTGCCAGCAGCTTAGCGCCCCCTAGGGTCGAGCAGTACTTC. Protein product: CASSLAPPRVEQYF.